The source of this TCR beta chain is a study of cytomegalovirus exposure and HLA in healthy donors. Study-level background: Early released data comprised approximately 85 million unique TCRs from HLA-typed donors.

General observations from the study: In a later analysis, at a false discovery rate of 0.05, over 15,000 TCR beta sequences were associated with HLA alleles. Reports indicated that the classifier achieved high specificity and sensitivity in diagnosing cytomegalovirus status.

Points on this clone: What it binds is not known.

The CDR3 totals 13 residues. Trimming stripped 4 bases from V and 4 bases from J, with 10 bases between. Germline V CDR1 and CDR2: SGHTA, FQGNSA. Vbeta (60) and Jbeta (13) primers were used in the PCR. TCRdb keeps only in-frame clones here, not all; method: immunoSEQ multiplex PCR. The repertoire holds approximately 100,000 clones, with approximately 85% as singletons. The clonotype was recovered from a man younger than 45 in good health and CMV-seronegative. The chain recombines TRBV7-2 with TRBJ1-1; maybe TRBD1 (5 bases). Sequencing was carried out using PBMCs. This chain's CDR3 is CASSSVTGTEAFF. Written as DNA, the CDR3 is TGTGCCAGCAGCTCCGTCACAGGCACTGAAGCTTTCTTT.